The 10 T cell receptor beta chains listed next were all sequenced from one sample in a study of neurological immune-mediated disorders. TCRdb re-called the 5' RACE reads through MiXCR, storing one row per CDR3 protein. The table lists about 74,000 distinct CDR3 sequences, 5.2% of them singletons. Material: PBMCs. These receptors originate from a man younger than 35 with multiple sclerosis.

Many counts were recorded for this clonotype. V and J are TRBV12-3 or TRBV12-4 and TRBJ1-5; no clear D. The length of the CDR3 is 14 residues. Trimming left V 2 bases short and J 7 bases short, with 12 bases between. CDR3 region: CASSLIGLGQPQHF. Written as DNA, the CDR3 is TGTGCCAGCAGTTTAATCGGACTGGGGCAGCCCCAGCATTTT.

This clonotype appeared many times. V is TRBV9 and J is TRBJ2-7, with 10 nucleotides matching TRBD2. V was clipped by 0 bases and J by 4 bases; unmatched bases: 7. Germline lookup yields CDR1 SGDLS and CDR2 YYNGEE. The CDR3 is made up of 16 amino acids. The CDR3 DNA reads TGTGCCAGCAGCGTAGGCGCCAGCGGGGGGGGTTACGAGCAGTACTTC. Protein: CASSVGASGGGYEQYF.

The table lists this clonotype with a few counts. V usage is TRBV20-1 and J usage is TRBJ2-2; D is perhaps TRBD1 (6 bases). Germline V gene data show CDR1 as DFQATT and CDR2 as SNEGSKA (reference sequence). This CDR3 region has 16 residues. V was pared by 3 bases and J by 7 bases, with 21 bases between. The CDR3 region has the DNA TGCAGTGCTAGGCCCTCCGGGACACCCCCAGACGGGGAGCTGTTTTTT. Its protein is CSARPSGTPPDGELFF.

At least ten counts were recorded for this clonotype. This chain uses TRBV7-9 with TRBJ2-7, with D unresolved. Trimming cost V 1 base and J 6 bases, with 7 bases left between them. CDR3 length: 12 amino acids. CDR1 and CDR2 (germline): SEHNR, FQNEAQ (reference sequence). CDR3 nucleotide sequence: TGTGCCAGCAGCTTAGGTCATAGCGAGCAGTACTTC. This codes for CASSLGHSEQYF.

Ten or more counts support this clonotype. The CDR3 loop is CASSLEGPSYNEQFF. The CDR3 DNA follows: TGTGCCAGCAGCTTAGAGGGACCCTCCTACAATGAGCAGTTCTTC. The chain links TRBV7-2 to TRBJ2-1; perhaps D is TRBD1 or TRBD2 (5 bases each). Germline values: CDR1 SGHTA, CDR2 FQGNSA. This CDR3 comprises 15 residues. Trimming left V 1 base short and J 0 bases short, with 7 bases between.

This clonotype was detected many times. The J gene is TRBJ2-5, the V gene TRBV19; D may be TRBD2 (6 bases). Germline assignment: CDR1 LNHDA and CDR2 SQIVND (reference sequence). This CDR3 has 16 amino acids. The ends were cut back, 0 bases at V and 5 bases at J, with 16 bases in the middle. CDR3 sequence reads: CASSIDLLRGRETQYF. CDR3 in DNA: TGTGCCAGTAGTATAGATCTATTGCGGGGAAGGGAGACCCAGTACTTC.

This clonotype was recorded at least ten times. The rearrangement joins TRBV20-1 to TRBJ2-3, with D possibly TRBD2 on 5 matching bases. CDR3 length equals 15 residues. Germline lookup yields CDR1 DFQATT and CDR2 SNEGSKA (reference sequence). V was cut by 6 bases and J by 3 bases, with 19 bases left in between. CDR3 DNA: TGCAGTGCCCCAACTAGGTCCCTTCAGACAGATACGCAGTATTTT. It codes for CSAPTRSLQTDTQYF.

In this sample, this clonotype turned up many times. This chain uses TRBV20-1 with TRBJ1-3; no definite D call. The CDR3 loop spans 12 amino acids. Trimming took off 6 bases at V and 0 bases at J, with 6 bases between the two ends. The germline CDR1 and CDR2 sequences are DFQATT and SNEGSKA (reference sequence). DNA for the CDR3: TGCAGTGCCCCTGCCTCTGGAAACACCATATATTTT. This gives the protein CSAPASGNTIYF.

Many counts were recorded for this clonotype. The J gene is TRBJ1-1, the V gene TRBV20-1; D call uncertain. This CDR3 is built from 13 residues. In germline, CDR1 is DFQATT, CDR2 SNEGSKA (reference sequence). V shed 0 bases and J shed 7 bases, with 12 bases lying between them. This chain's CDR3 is CSARDGRPVEAFF. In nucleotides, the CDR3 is TGCAGTGCTAGAGATGGGAGGCCAGTTGAAGCTTTCTTT.

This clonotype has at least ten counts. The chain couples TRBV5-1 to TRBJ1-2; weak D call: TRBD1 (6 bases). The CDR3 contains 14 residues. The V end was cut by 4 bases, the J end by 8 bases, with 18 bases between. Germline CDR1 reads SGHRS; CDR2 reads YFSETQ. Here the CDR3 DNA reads TGCGCCAGCAGCCAACAAGGAAACAGGGAAGGCTACACCTTC. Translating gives CASSQQGNREGYTF.